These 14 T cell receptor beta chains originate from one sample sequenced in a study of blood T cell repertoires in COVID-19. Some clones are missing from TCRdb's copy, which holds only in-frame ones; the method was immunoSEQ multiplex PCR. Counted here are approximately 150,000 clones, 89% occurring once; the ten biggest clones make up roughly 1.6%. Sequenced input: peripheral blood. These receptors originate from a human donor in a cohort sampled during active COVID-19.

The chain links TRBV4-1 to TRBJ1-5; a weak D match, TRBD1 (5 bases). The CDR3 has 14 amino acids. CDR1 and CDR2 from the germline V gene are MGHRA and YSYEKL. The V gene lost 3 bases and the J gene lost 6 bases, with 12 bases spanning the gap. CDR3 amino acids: CASSHPGKRQPQHF. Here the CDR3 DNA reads TGCGCCAGCAGCCATCCAGGGAAGCGTCAGCCCCAGCATTTT.

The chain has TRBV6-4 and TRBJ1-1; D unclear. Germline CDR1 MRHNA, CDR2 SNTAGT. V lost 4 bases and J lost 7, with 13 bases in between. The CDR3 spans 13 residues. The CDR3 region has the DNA TGTGCCAGCAGTGCGGGGAAGGAGGTTGAAGCTTTCTTT. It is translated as CASSAGKEVEAFF.

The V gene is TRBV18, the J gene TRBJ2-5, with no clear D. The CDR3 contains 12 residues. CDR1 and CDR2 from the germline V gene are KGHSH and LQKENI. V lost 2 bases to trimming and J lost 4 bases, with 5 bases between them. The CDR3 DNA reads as TGTGCCAGCTCACCAGGGCCAGAGACCCAGTACTTC. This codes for CASSPGPETQYF.

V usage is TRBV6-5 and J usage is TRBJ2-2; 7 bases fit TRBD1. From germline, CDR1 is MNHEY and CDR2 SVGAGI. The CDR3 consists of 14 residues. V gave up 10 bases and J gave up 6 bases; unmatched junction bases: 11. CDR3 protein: CATTYRGGPGELFF. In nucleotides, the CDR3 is TGTGCCACCACCTACAGGGGTGGTCCCGGGGAGCTGTTTTTT.

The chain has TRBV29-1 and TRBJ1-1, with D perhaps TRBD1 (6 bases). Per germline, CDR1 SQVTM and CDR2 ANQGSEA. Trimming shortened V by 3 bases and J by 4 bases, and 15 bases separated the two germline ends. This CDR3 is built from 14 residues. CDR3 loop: CSVDRQVYGTEAFF. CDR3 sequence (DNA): TGCAGCGTTGACCGACAGGTTTACGGCACTGAAGCTTTCTTT.

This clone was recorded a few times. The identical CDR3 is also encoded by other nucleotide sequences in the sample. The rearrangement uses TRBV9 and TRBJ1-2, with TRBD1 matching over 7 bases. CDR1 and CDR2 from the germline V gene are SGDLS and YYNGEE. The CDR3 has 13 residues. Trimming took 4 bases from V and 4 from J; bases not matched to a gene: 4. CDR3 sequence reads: CASSSGDSYGYTF. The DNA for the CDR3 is TGTGCCAGCAGCTCGGGGGACAGCTATGGCTACACCTTC.

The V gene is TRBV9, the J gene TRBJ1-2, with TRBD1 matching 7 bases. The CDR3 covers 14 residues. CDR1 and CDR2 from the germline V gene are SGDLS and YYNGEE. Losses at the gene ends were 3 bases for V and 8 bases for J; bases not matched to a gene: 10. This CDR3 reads CASSARDRVWGYTF. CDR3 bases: TGTGCCAGCAGCGCAAGAGACAGGGTCTGGGGCTACACCTTC.

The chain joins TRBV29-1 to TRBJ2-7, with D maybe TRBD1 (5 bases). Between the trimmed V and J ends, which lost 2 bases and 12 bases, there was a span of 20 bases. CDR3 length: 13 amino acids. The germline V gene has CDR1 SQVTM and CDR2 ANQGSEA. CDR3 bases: TGCAGCGTTGAAAGGGCAAGGGGCCGTTATAGGTACTTC. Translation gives CSVERARGRYRYF.

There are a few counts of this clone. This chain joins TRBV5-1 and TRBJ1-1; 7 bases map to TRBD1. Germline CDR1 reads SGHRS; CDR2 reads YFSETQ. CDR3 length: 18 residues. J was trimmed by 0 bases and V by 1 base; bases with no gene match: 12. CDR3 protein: CASSLRVGGFGMNTEAFF. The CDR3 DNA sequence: TGCGCCAGCAGCTTGAGGGTAGGGGGCTTTGGAATGAACACTGAAGCTTTCTTT.

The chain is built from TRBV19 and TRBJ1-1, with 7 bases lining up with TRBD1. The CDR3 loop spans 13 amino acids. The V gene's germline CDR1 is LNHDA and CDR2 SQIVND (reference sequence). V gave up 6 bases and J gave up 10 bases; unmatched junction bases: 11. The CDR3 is CASRIPTGKGAFF. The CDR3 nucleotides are TGTGCCAGTAGGATTCCGACAGGGAAAGGAGCTTTCTTT.

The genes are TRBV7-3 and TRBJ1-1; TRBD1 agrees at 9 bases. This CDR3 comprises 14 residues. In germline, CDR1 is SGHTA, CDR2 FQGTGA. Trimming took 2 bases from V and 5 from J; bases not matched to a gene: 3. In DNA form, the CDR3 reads TGTGCCAGCAGCTTAGTGGGGACAGGGACTGAAGCTTTCTTT. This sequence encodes CASSLVGTGTEAFF.

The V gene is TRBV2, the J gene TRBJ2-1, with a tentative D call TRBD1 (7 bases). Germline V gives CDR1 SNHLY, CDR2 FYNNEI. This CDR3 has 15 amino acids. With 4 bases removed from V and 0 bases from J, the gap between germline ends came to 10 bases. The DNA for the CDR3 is TGTGCCAGCAGTGGGCAGGGGGGCTCCTACAATGAGCAGTTCTTC. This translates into CASSGQGGSYNEQFF.

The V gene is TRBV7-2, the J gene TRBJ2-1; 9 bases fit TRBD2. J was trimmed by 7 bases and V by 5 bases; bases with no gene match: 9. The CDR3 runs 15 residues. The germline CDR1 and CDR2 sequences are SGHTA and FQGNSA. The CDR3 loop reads CASSPEASGVNEQFF. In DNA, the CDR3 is TGTGCCAGCAGCCCAGAGGCTAGCGGGGTAAATGAGCAGTTCTTC.

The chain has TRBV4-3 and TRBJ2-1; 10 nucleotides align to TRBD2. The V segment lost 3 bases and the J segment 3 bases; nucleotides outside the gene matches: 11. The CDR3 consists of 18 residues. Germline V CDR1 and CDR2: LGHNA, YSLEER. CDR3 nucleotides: TGCGCCAGCAGCCATGACGCGGGTAGCGGGGGGCTCTACAATGAGCAGTTCTTC. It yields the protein CASSHDAGSGGLYNEQFF.